The entry below describes one T cell receptor delta chain. The antigen it recognizes is unknown. The amino acid sequence in TCRdb belongs to a much larger clone and departs from this DNA's translation at residue 8, likely a sequencing read error; the sequence shown is translated from the DNA. The data belong to a study of delta chains in infants with herpesvirus infections (dated by TCRdb to the early 2020s). Broadly, across the study: From birth, the study prospectively followed a Ugandan infant birth cohort to characterize gammadelta T cell responses to primary cytomegalovirus (CMV) infection. A public fetal Vdelta1/Vgamma8 gammadelta TCR clonotype was searched for in infants infected with CMV after birth. gammadelta TCRs were sequenced from PBMC obtained from roughly 18 CMV-infected infants (one congenitally infected) and seven to nine CMV-uninfected infants for whom sufficient sample was available. Blood samples from the infants were grouped into approximate ages of 1.5, 4, 8 and 12 months. Previously published Belgian fetal and cord blood gammadelta TCR data were added only for comparison and were not generated in this cohort. The study at large found these results: In CMV-uninfected infants, the public clonotype might still exist at levels below the detection limit. Within Vdelta1 cells, the frequency of the public clonotype appeared to be inversely correlated with age at infection and to decay rapidly, seemingly not persisting past roughly two months. The public Vdelta1 clonotype appeared in about 20% of the 18 CMV-infected infants: three infected postnatally before 120 days of age, plus the congenitally infected infant. A small sample size and the lack of race- or environment-matched controls were noted by the authors, because CMV is acquired by nearly all Ugandans before adulthood. The public clonotype was detected only at the first time point after infection and was not found in uninfected infants or in infants infected after 120 days.

Receptors were amplified or captured by RT-PCR. TCR cDNA was generated by reverse transcription of PBMC RNA with SuperScript II and gamma-chain- and delta-chain-specific primers. After purification with AMPure XP beads, the cDNA was amplified and indexed with Illumina adapters using the Nextera XT Index Kit. An Illumina MiSeq with a V2 300-cycle kit was used to sequence the gammadelta TCR libraries. Processing in the source paper ran as follows. Using MiXCR v2.1.12, CDR3 sequences were assembled, and reads were mapped onto D, J and V genes obtained from GenBank. VDJtools v1.2.1 was used to perform repertoire analyses of the CDR3 clonotypes. TCRdb called clones from the public reads with CATT, and repeated DNA sequences were later combined into one row. TCRdb's processing, not the authors', yielded these V and J calls. In all, the sample holds several hundred delta-chain clones, and more than 45% of those were seen once. The ten largest clonotypes hold around 30% of the sample.

Pregnant women receiving prenatal care in Kampala, Uganda, were recruited, and the infants of these women were enrolled, with documentation of maternal HIV status required. Weekly visits were made to families, and infant clinical information, oral swabs and peripheral blood were collected beginning at 6 weeks of age and every 4 months thereafter. Blood was collected in heparin tubes, and PBMC were isolated by Ficoll-Paque density gradient centrifugation and cryopreserved. CDR1 and CDR2 are drawn from the germline V gene: TSWWSYY, QGS. The CDR3 contains 21 residues, cysteine and phenylalanine counted. Only the CDR3 part of the read is kept: 63 bases, read in frame from the first base. V ends up 3 bases short and J 0 bases short, with an unmatched junction base count of 20.

This material consisted of peripheral blood, taken at time point 4 of longitudinal follow-up. This sequence was found in a human donor who was a Ugandan infant, either HIV-exposed or HIV-unexposed (not recorded which). The sequence joins TRDV1 to TRDJ1; 9 nucleotides in the junction match TRDD3. The CDR3 region has the sequence CALGDLTFYPYWGTYTDKLIF. The bases are TGTGCTCTTGGGGACCTTACTTTCTACCCCTACTGGGGGACCTACACCGATAAACTCATCTTT.